Listed here is a single T cell receptor (beta chain). This sample was included in a study of blood T cell repertoires in COVID-19. Study-wide context: PBMCs, B-cell-depleted T cells, or T cells were the source of the cDNA or gDNA that made up the material.

Residents of 24 US areas, aged roughly 18 to 89 years, made up the participants. Self-reported history from a screening survey and questionnaire set each donor's cohort. Before being deemed recovered, Cohort 3 donors had two negative PCRs, clearance, or symptom resolution. Measured with immunoSEQ multiplex PCR; TCRdb has only the in-frame clones, and not every one. Of more than 150,000 clones in the sample, 65% to 90% are singletons; the top ten hold about an eighth. V dropped 4 bases and J dropped 3; count of bases not matched to a gene: 11. The CDR3 is made up of 17 amino acids. Looked up from germline, CDR1 is SGHNT and CDR2 is YYREEE (reference sequence).

The J gene is TRBJ2-2, the V gene TRBV5-4; TRBD2 matches 8 bases. The sample was PBMCs or T cells enriched from blood (not recorded which). This clonotype originated in a man aged 35 to 55 who had recovered from COVID-19. This chain's CDR3 is CASSLGGAGGDTGELFF. Here the CDR3 DNA reads TGTGCCAGCAGCCTCGGTGGGGCGGGAGGAGACACCGGGGAGCTGTTTTTT. Based on the CDR3 plus reference TRBV5-4 and TRBJ2-2, the full variable domain is ETGVTQSPTHLIKTRGQQVTLRCSSQSGHNTVSWYQQALGQGPQFIFQYYREEENGRGNFPPRFSGLQFPNYSSELNVNALELDDSALYLCASSLGGAGGDTGELFFGEGSRLTVL.